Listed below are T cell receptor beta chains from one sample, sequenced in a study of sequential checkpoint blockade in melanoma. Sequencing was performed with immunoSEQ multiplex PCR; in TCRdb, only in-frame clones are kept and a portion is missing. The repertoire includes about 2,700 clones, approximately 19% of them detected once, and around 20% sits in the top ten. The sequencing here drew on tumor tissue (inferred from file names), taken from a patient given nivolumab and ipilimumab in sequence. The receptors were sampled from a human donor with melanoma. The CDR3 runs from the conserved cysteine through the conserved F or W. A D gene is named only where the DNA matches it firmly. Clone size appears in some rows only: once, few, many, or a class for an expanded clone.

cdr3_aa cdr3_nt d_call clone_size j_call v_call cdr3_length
CASSRYRRENTEAFF TGTGCCAGCAGTAGGTACCGCCGAGAGAACACTGAAGCTTTCTTT - many TRBJ1-1 TRBV11-3 15
CASTRDSTDTQYF TGTGCCAGCACCCGGGACAGCACAGATACGCAGTATTTT - - TRBJ2-3 TRBV18 13
CASSDRGLGTQYF TGTGCCAGCAGCGACAGGGGGTTGGGGACCCAGTACTTC TRBD1 medium-sized TRBJ2-5 TRBV9 13
CASSLWTGPDTQYF TGTGCCAGCAGCCTGTGGACAGGGCCAGATACGCAGTATTTT TRBD1 many TRBJ2-3 TRBV11-3 14
CASGSGLAAPYEQYF TGTGCCAGCGGCTCTGGACTAGCGGCGCCCTACGAGCAGTACTTC TRBD2 medium-sized TRBJ2-7 TRBV11-3 15
CASTPRATGVKQPQHF TGTGCCAGCACCCCCCGGGCGACAGGGGTTAAGCAGCCCCAGCATTTT TRBD1 many TRBJ1-5 TRBV28 16
CASSDLRKGNYEQYF TGCGCCAGCAGTGACCTCCGGAAGGGCAACTACGAGCAGTACTTC - - TRBJ2-7 TRBV10-2 15
CASSSTENSPLHF TGTGCCAGCAGTTCTACAGAGAATTCACCCCTCCACTTT - few TRBJ1-6 TRBV7-1 13
CASSLVPSTGILAKNIQYF TGTGCCAGCAGCTTAGTACCTTCTACAGGGATATTAGCCAAAAACATTCAGTACTTC - many TRBJ2-4 TRBV11-3 19
CASSLELAGTDNEQFF TGCGCCAGCAGCTTGGAGCTAGCGGGTACAGACAATGAGCAGTTCTTC TRBD2 once TRBJ2-1 TRBV5-1 16
CASSSGGPHARDYGYTF TGTGCCAGCAGCTCTGGGGGCCCCCACGCACGGGACTATGGCTACACCTTC - many TRBJ1-2 TRBV11-3 17